Presented here are 26 T cell receptor beta chains from one specimen sequenced in a study of blood T cells in healthy people across ages. It was with a sample-barcoded 5' primer and a J-beta primer mix that a second PCR of about 6 to 11 cycles was run. MiXCR was run by TCRdb on the 5' RACE reads, yielding one entry per CDR3 protein. The top ten clones hold 20% to 25% of a sample with under 950,000 distinct CDR3 sequences, 22% of them seen once. The source material was blood. Every receptor here comes from a man in his 70s in good health.

This sequence joins TRBV5-1 and TRBJ2-5; 7 bases are shared with TRBD1. Germline CDR1 reads SGHRS; CDR2 reads YFSETQ. This CDR3 is built from 14 residues. J lost 5 bases, V lost 4 bases, and 8 bases had no gene match. The CDR3 here is CASSPGTVWETQYF. DNA for the CDR3: TGCGCCAGCAGCCCGGGGACAGTCTGGGAGACCCAGTACTTC.

About this clonotype itself: One junction end does not reproduce the germline sequence, and a read error may be involved. CDR3: CASSHEVYGYAF. The CDR3 DNA sequence: TGTGCCAGCAGCCACGAGGTCTATGGCTACGCCTTC. The rearrangement links TRBV6-1 to TRBJ1-2; D ambiguous. CDR1 is MNHNS and CDR2 is SASEGT in the germline V gene. CDR3 size: 12 residues.

This clonotype has more than one count but fewer than ten. CDR3 DNA: TGTGCCAGCAGCTTCACCCCGAGGGAGACCCAGTACTTC. It codes for CASSFTPRETQYF. This sequence joins TRBV7-2 and TRBJ2-5, with no clear D. CDR3 length: 13 amino acids. Germline V gene data show CDR1 as SGHTA and CDR2 as FQGNSA. V was shortened by 3 bases and J by 5 bases, with 10 bases between the two germline ends.

The rearrangement uses TRBV5-1 and TRBJ1-2, with TRBD1 as a possible D gene (5 bases). Trimming left V 0 bases short and J 7 bases short, with 13 bases between. Germline CDR1 is SGHRS and CDR2 is YFSETQ. The CDR3 spans 14 residues. The DNA of the CDR3 is TGCGCCAGCAGCTTGGGGGACCCAACATCTGGCTACACCTTC. This gives the protein CASSLGDPTSGYTF. Variable domain in full (rest from reference TRBV5-1 and TRBJ1-2): KAGVTQTPRYLIKTRGQQVTLSCSPISGHRSVSWYQQTPGQGLQFLFEYFSETQRNKGNFPGRFSGRQFSNSRSEMNVSTLELGDSALYLCASSLGDPTSGYTFGSGTRLTVV.

This clonotype has only a few counts. A much bigger clone sits one base away, suggesting this may be a read error. This chain links TRBV29-1 with TRBJ2-1; 9 bases line up with TRBD2. The CDR3 is made up of 14 amino acids. Losses at the gene ends were 4 bases for V and 3 bases for J; bases not matched to a gene: 4. Germline CDR1 is SQVTM and CDR2 is ANQGSEA. CDR3: CSVGQLAGYNEQFF. CDR3 DNA: TGCAGCGTTGGGCAACTAGCGGGCTACAATGAGCAGTTCTTC.

This clonotype was observed a few times. The chain links TRBV5-1 to TRBJ1-4; no clear D gene. Trimming took 4 bases from V and 3 from J, leaving 10 bases between them. Germline V lookup: CDR1 SGHRS, CDR2 YFSETQ. This CDR3 region has 14 residues. The CDR3 sequence is CASSPGNPNEKLFF. In nucleotides, the CDR3 is TGCGCCAGCAGCCCTGGGAACCCTAATGAAAAACTGTTTTTT.

This clonotype was seen a few times. The chain links TRBV25-1 to TRBJ2-5; D may be TRBD1 (6 bases). The V gene lost 9 bases and the J gene lost 4 bases, with 15 bases spanning the gap. This CDR3 has 13 residues. Germline V CDR1 and CDR2: MGHDK, SYGVNS. CDR3 DNA: TGTGCCAGACCGGACAGTTCTGGAGAGACCCAGTACTTC. This encodes CARPDSSGETQYF.

There are a few counts of this clonotype. The V call is TRBV12-3 or TRBV12-4, the J call TRBJ1-5; 9 bases fit TRBD1. The CDR3 extends over 14 amino acids. V lost 5 bases and J lost 7; bases outside the gene matches: 6. The CDR3 here is CASSTTGGEQPQHF. In DNA form, the CDR3 reads TGTGCCAGCAGTACAACAGGGGGCGAACAGCCCCAGCATTTT.

The chain joins TRBV5-1 to TRBJ2-5; 9 bases align to TRBD1. Germline loops: CDR1 SGHRS, CDR2 YFSETQ. CDR3 size: 15 residues. V shed 3 bases, J shed 3 bases, and the junction held 6 bases outside the gene matches. The CDR3 DNA follows: TGCGCCAGCAGCTCACTGACAGGGGGGGAAGAGACCCAGTACTTC. This gives the protein CASSSLTGGEETQYF. Combining the CDR3 with reference TRBV5-1 and TRBJ2-5 gives the whole variable domain KAGVTQTPRYLIKTRGQQVTLSCSPISGHRSVSWYQQTPGQGLQFLFEYFSETQRNKGNFPGRFSGRQFSNSRSEMNVSTLELGDSALYLCASSSLTGGEETQYFGPGTRLLVL.

V gene TRBV12-3 or TRBV12-4 combines with J gene TRBJ1-4; maybe TRBD1 (5 bases). Between the trimmed V and J ends, which lost 3 bases and 5 bases, there was a span of 7 bases. The CDR3 length is 13 residues. CDR3 in amino acids: CASSFRENEKLFF. The CDR3 DNA reads TGTGCCAGCAGTTTCAGGGAGAATGAAAAACTGTTTTTT.

This clonotype came up a few times. V and J are TRBV27 and TRBJ1-4, with 7 bases identical to TRBD1. J lost 5 bases, V lost 3 bases, and 9 bases had no gene match. Germline assignment: CDR1 MNHEY and CDR2 SMNVEV (reference sequence). The CDR3 spans 16 residues. CDR3: CASSFLQGIGNEKLFF. CDR3 in DNA: TGTGCCAGCAGTTTTCTACAGGGGATCGGAAATGAAAAACTGTTTTTT.

This clonotype was seen more than once but under ten times. This chain uses TRBV6-5 with TRBJ1-2; no reliable D call. Germline V gene lookup returns CDR1 MNHEY and CDR2 SVGAGI. The CDR3 has 16 amino acids. V dropped 4 bases and J dropped 0 bases, with 15 bases sitting between them. The CDR3 coding sequence is TGTGCCAGCAGTTCCCACACAGCCCTGACTAACTATGGCTACACCTTC. Translated: CASSSHTALTNYGYTF.

V usage is TRBV12-3 or TRBV12-4 and J usage is TRBJ1-2; 7 bases fit TRBD1. CDR3 length equals 13 residues. V trimming: 4 bases; J trimming: 11 bases; junction bases outside the gene matches: 10. The CDR3 bases are TGTGCCAGCAGTTCACAGGGGTGGGTGGGTTACACCTTC. Protein product: CASSSQGWVGYTF.

This clonotype was seen a handful of times. The rearrangement joins TRBV6-6 to TRBJ2-1, with TRBD2 identical over 7 bases. Per the germline V gene, CDR1 is MNHNY and CDR2 is SVGAGI (reference sequence). The V segment lost 5 bases and the J segment 6 bases; nucleotides outside the gene matches: 4. This CDR3 has 13 amino acids. The CDR3 nucleotides read TGTGCCAGCAGTACCGTAGCGGGCAATGAGCAGTTCTTC. It codes for CASSTVAGNEQFF.

This clonotype was detected only a few times. V is TRBV27 and J is TRBJ1-4; 8 bases agree with TRBD1. There are 16 residues in the CDR3. The ends lost 3 bases at V and 4 bases at J; junction bases unmatched: 7. The germline CDR1 and CDR2 sequences are MNHEY and SMNVEV (reference sequence). CDR3 loop: CASSFIGDRGNEKLFF. CDR3 nucleotides: TGTGCCAGCAGTTTTATTGGAGACAGGGGTAATGAAAAACTGTTTTTT.

This clonotype has only a few counts. The chain uses TRBV12-3 or TRBV12-4 and TRBJ1-2; TRBD1 matches 7 bases. The CDR3 extends over 15 amino acids. The J segment lost 2 bases and the V segment lost 4 bases, leaving 7 bases of the junction unmatched. The CDR3 bases are TGTGCCAGCAGTTCTCGCGGGACAGCAAACTATGGCTACACCTTC. Protein: CASSSRGTANYGYTF.

This clonotype was observed a few times. The chain recombines TRBV28 with TRBJ2-3, with 11 nucleotides matching TRBD2. V lost 5 bases, J lost 3 bases, and 7 bases stayed unmatched. The germline V gene has CDR1 MDHEN and CDR2 SYDVKM. CDR3 size: 16 residues. CDR3 amino acids: CASSPQLAGVTDTQYF. In DNA form, the CDR3 reads TGTGCCAGCAGTCCCCAACTAGCGGGGGTAACAGATACGCAGTATTTT. The whole variable domain, remainder taken from reference TRBV28 and TRBJ2-3, is DVKVTQSSRYLVKRTGEKVFLECVQDMDHENMFWYRQDPGLGLRLIYFSYDVKMKEKGDIPEGYSVSREKKERFSLILESASTNQTSMYLCASSPQLAGVTDTQYFGPGTRLTVL.

In this sample, this clonotype turned up a few times. The junction differs from germline at one of its ends, possibly a read error. The chain links TRBV29-1 to TRBJ2-2, with 8 bases that match TRBD2. CDR1 is SQVTM and CDR2 is ANQGSEA in the germline V gene. CDR3 length equals 14 residues. The CDR3, as DNA: TGCAGCGTCTCGAGCGGGAGAAACACCGGGGAGCCGTTTTTT. It translates to CSVSSGRNTGEPFF.

Only a few counts were recorded for this clonotype. The J gene is TRBJ2-2, the V gene TRBV3-1; D unclear. The germline V gene has CDR1 LGHDT and CDR2 YNNKEL (reference sequence). The CDR3 consists of 14 residues. V was clipped by 4 bases and J by 6 bases, with 12 bases between them. In DNA form, the CDR3 reads TGTGCCAGCAGCCTCCAAGGACCCGCCGGGGAGCTGTTTTTT. Its translation: CASSLQGPAGELFF.

This chain connects TRBV10-3 to TRBJ2-1; D is uncertain. This CDR3 has 14 residues. V lost 0 bases and J lost 6, with 9 bases in between. CDR1 and CDR2 from the germline V gene are ENHRY and SYGVKD. CDR3 residues: CAISESGDFNEQFF. The CDR3 DNA follows: TGTGCCATCAGTGAGTCTGGAGACTTCAATGAGCAGTTCTTC.

This clonotype was seen repeatedly, ten times or more. The CDR3 here is CASTHARDTQYF. The CDR3 DNA sequence: TGTGCCAGCACCCACGCGAGAGATACGCAGTATTTT. The rearrangement joins TRBV12-3 or TRBV12-4 to TRBJ2-3; D unclear. V was shortened by 7 bases and J by 5 bases, with 10 bases between the two germline ends. The CDR3 runs 12 residues.

There are a few counts of this clonotype. The chain is built from TRBV12-3 or TRBV12-4 and TRBJ2-5; the D is unclear. The CDR3 is made up of 12 amino acids. Trimming took off 4 bases at V and 3 bases at J, with 6 bases between the two ends. The CDR3 region has the DNA TGTGCCAGCAGTTCCGAAGAAGAGACCCAGTACTTC. It yields the protein CASSSEEETQYF.

The chain joins TRBV5-1 to TRBJ1-5, with D perhaps TRBD1 (6 bases). Germline V gives CDR1 SGHRS, CDR2 YFSETQ. The CDR3 is made up of 15 amino acids. The germline V and J ends were trimmed by 0 bases and 6 bases, with 13 bases remaining between them. The DNA of the CDR3 is TGCGCCAGCAGCTTGGTCGGCGGGGGCGGTCAGCCCCAGCATTTT. Its protein product is CASSLVGGGGQPQHF. The whole variable domain, remainder taken from reference TRBV5-1 and TRBJ1-5, is KAGVTQTPRYLIKTRGQQVTLSCSPISGHRSVSWYQQTPGQGLQFLFEYFSETQRNKGNFPGRFSGRQFSNSRSEMNVSTLELGDSALYLCASSLVGGGGQPQHFGDGTRLSIL.

This clonotype showed up just a few times. V usage is TRBV29-1 and J usage is TRBJ2-2, with TRBD1 matching over 8 bases. Germline values: CDR1 SQVTM, CDR2 ANQGSEA. The V and J ends lost 3 bases and 1 base, in that order; junction bases with no gene match: 7. This CDR3 has 16 amino acids. In nucleotides, the CDR3 is TGCAGCGTTGAGGGATTGGGACAGGTGAACACCGGGGAGCTGTTTTTT. This encodes CSVEGLGQVNTGELFF.

Only a few counts were recorded for this clonotype. The chain couples TRBV7-8 to TRBJ1-6; possibly TRBD1 for D (5 bases). The CDR3 is 15 amino acids. Trimming removed 2 bases from V and 7 bases from J, with 12 bases in between. The V gene's germline CDR1 is SGHVS and CDR2 FQNEAQ. CDR3 sequence: CASSLRSAGNSPLHF. CDR3 in DNA: TGTGCCAGCAGCTTAAGGTCGGCAGGGAATTCACCCCTCCACTTT.

There are a few counts of this clonotype. The J gene is TRBJ2-4, the V gene TRBV4-3, with 7 bases aligning to TRBD2. From germline, CDR1 is LGHNA and CDR2 YSLEER. The junction had 10 bases not matched to a gene; V was cut back by 3 bases and J by 2 bases. This CDR3 is 17 amino acids long. CDR3 in amino acids: CASSQVWGGSTKNIQYF. For the CDR3, the DNA is TGCGCCAGCAGCCAGGTTTGGGGGGGGTCGACCAAAAACATTCAGTACTTC.